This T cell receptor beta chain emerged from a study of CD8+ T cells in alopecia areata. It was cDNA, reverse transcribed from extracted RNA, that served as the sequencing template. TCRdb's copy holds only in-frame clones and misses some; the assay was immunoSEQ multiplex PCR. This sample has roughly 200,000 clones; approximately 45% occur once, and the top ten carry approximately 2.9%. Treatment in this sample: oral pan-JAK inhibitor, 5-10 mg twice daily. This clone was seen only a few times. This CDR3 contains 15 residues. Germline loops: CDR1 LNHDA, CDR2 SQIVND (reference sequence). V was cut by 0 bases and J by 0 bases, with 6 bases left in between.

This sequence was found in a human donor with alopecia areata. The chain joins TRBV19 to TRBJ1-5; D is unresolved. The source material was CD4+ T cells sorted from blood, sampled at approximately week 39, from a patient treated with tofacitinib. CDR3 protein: CASSIDRLSNQPQHF. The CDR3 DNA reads TGTGCCAGTAGTATAGATCGCCTTAGCAATCAGCCCCAGCATTTT.